This T cell receptor (beta chain) was documented in a study of early T cells in non-severe SARS-CoV-2 infection. Study information: RNA in bulk from unsorted whole blood was sequenced, and chains were unpaired. General study findings and limits: VDJdb matching, biased toward anti-spike CD8 responses, missed private and CD4 specificities.

In the library, individual cDNA molecules carried attached unique molecular identifiers. TCRdb called the 5' RACE reads again in MiXCR, with one record for every CDR3 protein. The table records some 30,000 distinct CDR3 sequences, over 4.5% of them present only once. At least ten counts were recorded for this clonotype. The antigen is undetermined. The CDR3 is made up of 15 amino acids. The V end was cut by 1 base, the J end by 2 bases, with 12 bases between. Per the germline V gene, CDR1 is DFQATT and CDR2 is SNEGSKA (reference sequence). The sequence derives from an adult who was a healthcare worker with PCR-confirmed SARS-CoV-2 infection or an uninfected control (not recorded which). The V call is TRBV20-1, the J call TRBJ2-1, with D tentatively TRBD2 (6 bases). Specimen: whole blood. CDR3 amino acids: CSARARDSAYNEQFF. For the CDR3, the DNA is TGCAGTGCTAGAGCCCGGGACTCCGCCTACAATGAGCAGTTCTTC.